This T cell receptor beta chain is from a study of beta chain features in type 1 diabetes (dated by TCRdb to 2016 to 2019). At the level of the whole study: No differences in mean age, gender distribution, total cell number or subset yield were found between patients and healthy donors. A total of 107,917,701 sorted cells were examined across all samples, and RNA yield correlated strongly with the number of cells per subset. In the study, recently diagnosed type 1 diabetes patients and matched healthy donors were compared on the TCRB repertoires of their sorted circulating CD4+ T cell subsets. Whereas all 30 or so donors provided naive and central memory subsets, regulatory and stem cell-like memory subsets were isolated from just 8 patients and roughly eight healthy donors. Study-wide findings and limitations: Because the HLA sub-analyses included only small numbers of individuals, any influence of HLA type on TCRB rearrangement was left unresolved. Naive, central memory and regulatory TCRB repertoires appeared to be more similar among patients than among healthy donors. Because cDNA was sequenced instead of genomic DNA, highly expressing activated cells could be over-represented, though the groups showed no difference in activation or CD3 levels. At VDJ recombination sites, type 1 diabetes patients had fewer insertions and more deleted nucleotides, which implies abnormalities in thymic rearrangement. Type 1 diabetes patients showed a moderate but significant shortening of TCRB CDR3 length in all four CD4+ subsets. PCR might favor shorter templates, but patient and control samples were amplified and corrected together, so any skew would affect both groups equally.

From each donor, a single peripheral blood sample of 90 to 150 mL on average was drawn into heparinised tubes. Naive, central memory, regulatory and stem cell-like memory CD4+ T cells were sorted on a BD FACSAria II using a panel including CD45RO, CCR7, CD25, CD127, CD95 and CD27. Every sorted population had a purity above 95%. PBMCs were separated immediately by Lymphoprep density gradient centrifugation and were stained directly, without being cultured. To minimize batch effects, samples were stained and sorted in pairs, one healthy donor with one patient per experiment. All of the isolated RNA was reverse transcribed with the High Capacity cDNA Reverse Transcription Kit, so expressed TCRB transcripts were sequenced. Deep immunoSEQ sequencing was applied to naive, central memory and regulatory T cell samples, giving an average of approximately 4 million total reads per sample. Sorted cells were lysed in RLT buffer and RNA was extracted with DNase-treated RNeasy Micro or Mini kits, depending on cell number. Each cell subset was processed separately to prevent cross-contamination, with patient and healthy donor samples processed together. The immunoSEQ multiplex PCR was used to amplify TCRB sequences from cDNA, generating 87-bp fragments that spanned the CDR3 region. Amplicons were sequenced on the Illumina HiSeq platform. On the study's bioinformatics: Synthetic template baselines were used to correct PCR bias computationally, reads within Hamming distance 2 were collapsed together, and singletons that could not be merged were discarded. Reads were aligned to IMGT to assign V, D and J genes, CDR3 length, and insertions or deletions at six rearrangement sites. Within each subset, clonotype counts were normalized to the number of sorted cells before true diversity and Gini coefficients were calculated with the tcR R package. The overlap coefficient, calculated on TCRB nucleotide sequences, was used to measure repertoire sharing. Out-of-frame TCRB sequences from naive cells were analyzed to stand in for the pre-selection repertoire. TCRdb limited this immuneACCESS table to in-frame rearrangements with V and J called. A share of clones is missing; checked studies link under half to unresolved V genes, and the rest is unexplained. For V, J and clone size, that table is used; D and trimming come from the DNA. For this sample there are 250,000 to 300,000 clones; approximately 25% appear just once. The top ten constitute 0.012% of the sample.

To note about this clone: Its antigen is currently not known. Qualities for individual bases were not recorded, and no much larger clone is one base off.

Sequenced input: naive CD4+ T cells from blood. Taken with the paper, the label for cell subset or site translates to: true naive CD4+ T cells. The source of this sequence is a woman in her thirties with type 1 diabetes.

The CDR3 amino acid sequence is: CASSTSDSRNYGYTF. The DNA sequence reads TGTGCCAGCAGCACCTCGGACAGCCGGAACTATGGCTACACCTTC. The chain is made from TRBV7-8 and TRBJ1-2; TRBD1 is possibly the D segment (6 matching bases). The CDR3 numbers 15 residues from cysteine through phenylalanine. The entry retains the CDR3 DNA only, 45 bases that are in frame from base 1. The V end loses 5 bases and the J end loses 2 bases, and a stretch of 15 bases separates them. Taken from the germline V gene, the CDR1 and CDR2 loops are SGHVS and FQNEAQ.